This entry lists 17 T cell receptor beta chains sequenced from one sample in a study of T-cell reconstitution after alpha-beta-depleted transplantation in children. The authors prepared the TCRbeta library with unique molecular identifiers. TCRdb called the PCR reads again in MiXCR, with one record for every CDR3 protein. The sample records over 450,000 distinct CDR3 sequences, 10% being singletons. Sequencing used PBMCs, obtained before TCRalphabeta/CD19-depleted stem cell transplant. The receptors here all came from a child aged 2 to 15 with inherited bone marrow failure, due to receive a stem cell transplant.

This clonotype came up many times. J is TRBJ2-1 and V is TRBV27; 8 bases are a match to TRBD2. The V gene end was trimmed by 0 bases and the J gene end by 6 bases; junction bases not matched to a gene: 7. Per the germline V gene, CDR1 is MNHEY and CDR2 is SMNVEV (reference sequence). This CDR3 region has 16 residues. The CDR3 reads CASSLSAGGSFNEQFF. The CDR3, as DNA: TGTGCCAGCAGTTTATCGGCGGGAGGCTCTTTCAATGAGCAGTTCTTC.

This clonotype showed up many times. V usage is TRBV19 and J usage is TRBJ2-1; 11 bases map to TRBD2. Trimming removed 6 bases from V and 5 bases from J; junction bases left unmatched: 9. The germline CDR1 and CDR2 sequences are LNHDA and SQIVND (reference sequence). CDR3 length: 16 residues. The CDR3 DNA sequence: TGTGCCAGTAGACCCTTGGGACTAGCGGAACACAATGAGCAGTTCTTC. Protein sequence: CASRPLGLAEHNEQFF.

V gene TRBV2 combines with J gene TRBJ2-1; 9 bases match TRBD2. After removal of 1 base from V and 9 bases from J, the junction contained 7 bases not matched to a gene. In germline, CDR1 is SNHLY, CDR2 FYNNEI. The CDR3 is made up of 15 amino acids. DNA of the CDR3: TGTGCCAGCAGTGAAGTCGTTAGCGGGAGAATTGAGCAGTTCTTC. Translating it yields CASSEVVSGRIEQFF.

At least ten counts were recorded for this clonotype. This sequence joins TRBV3-1 and TRBJ2-2; D gene uncertain. This CDR3 spans 14 amino acids. The germline CDR1 and CDR2 sequences are LGHDT and YNNKEL (reference sequence). Trimming left V 1 base short and J 7 bases short, with 10 bases between. In nucleotides, the CDR3 is TGTGCCAGCAGCCAAGTGGTCGATGGCGGGGAGCTGTTTTTT. It specifies CASSQVVDGGELFF.

The CDR3 nucleotides are TGCAGCGTTGAAGTGCCCGGGGGCGGGCCTTACAAGCAGTACTTC. Translated, it gives CSVEVPGGGPYKQYF. The rearrangement uses TRBV29-1 and TRBJ2-7; D might be TRBD1 or TRBD2, each matching 6 bases. The CDR3 runs to 15 residues. Trimming shortened V by 1 base and J by 8 bases, and 21 bases separated the two germline ends. Per germline, CDR1 SQVTM and CDR2 ANQGSEA.

This clonotype was detected many times. The gene calls are TRBV30 and TRBJ2-2; D remains ambiguous. This CDR3 is built from 12 residues. Trimming shortened V by 0 bases and J by 7 bases, and 6 bases separated the two germline ends. Germline values: CDR1 GTSNPN, CDR2 SVGIG (reference sequence). The CDR3 nucleotides are TGTGCCTGGAGTGTACTCGTCGGGGAGCTGTTTTTT. It translates to CAWSVLVGELFF.

Only a few counts were recorded for this clonotype. The chain couples TRBV27 to TRBJ2-7; 11 bases match TRBD1. The germline gives CDR1 MNHEY, CDR2 SMNVEV (reference sequence). The CDR3 has 15 residues. Trimming took 5 bases from V and 3 from J; bases not matched to a gene: 6. The CDR3 loop reads CASSGGDRGSYEQYF. In nucleotides, the CDR3 is TGTGCCAGCAGTGGGGGGGACAGGGGGAGCTACGAGCAGTACTTC.

Notes on this clonotype: Just one base apart from a much larger clone, this may be a read error. The chain is built from TRBV25-1 and TRBJ2-7; TRBD2 might be the D (6 bases). The CDR3 extends over 15 amino acids. Germline loops: CDR1 MGHDK, CDR2 SYGVNS. Trimming pared 8 bases from V and 7 bases from J, leaving 24 bases between. The DNA of the CDR3 is TGTGCCAGCTCCGGACCGGGACTTTCGTTGGGGGAGCAGTACTTC. Protein: CASSGPGLSLGEQYF.

This clonotype came up many times. The chain is built from TRBV5-1 and TRBJ2-1, with D maybe TRBD2 (5 bases). Germline assignment: CDR1 SGHRS and CDR2 YFSETQ. Trimming left V 0 bases short and J 12 bases short, with 31 bases between. The CDR3 sequence is 19 residues long. The CDR3, as DNA: TGCGCCAGCAGCTTGGGCGCGAAACTCCGTCTAGCTCCAGTGATCGGGCAGTTCTTC. Translated: CASSLGAKLRLAPVIGQFF.

As for this clonotype: The CDR3 carries no conserved terminal phenylalanine or tryptophan, so it likely arises from a read error. The gene calls are TRBV19 and TRBJ1-4, with 7 nucleotides matching TRBD1. Germline V gives CDR1 LNHDA, CDR2 SQIVND (reference sequence). V shed 3 bases, J shed 5 bases, and the junction held 6 bases outside the gene matches. The CDR3 loop spans 15 amino acids. CDR3 coding DNA: TGTGCCAGTAGTATCGGCGGGACAGTCAATGAAAAACTGTTTGTT. Protein product: CASSIGGTVNEKLFV.

This chain joins TRBV28 and TRBJ2-7; D tentatively fits TRBD1 or TRBD2 (5 bases each). This CDR3 has 13 amino acids. CDR1 MDHEN and CDR2 SYDVKM come from the germline V gene. The V gene lost 2 bases and the J gene lost 6 bases, with 11 bases spanning the gap. CDR3 amino acids: CASSLGTAAEQYF. In DNA, the CDR3 is TGTGCCAGCAGTTTAGGGACGGCGGCCGAGCAGTACTTC. The variable domain in full, completed from reference TRBV28 and TRBJ2-7, reads DVKVTQSSRYLVKRTGEKVFLECVQDMDHENMFWYRQDPGLGLRLIYFSYDVKMKEKGDIPEGYSVSREKKERFSLILESASTNQTSMYLCASSLGTAAEQYFGPGTRLTVT.

This clonotype was seen many times. The chain is built from TRBV6-4 and TRBJ2-1, with 13 bases that match TRBD2. Germline V lookup: CDR1 MRHNA, CDR2 SNTAGT. This CDR3 region has 14 residues. Trimming at V came to 10 bases and at J to 7 bases, leaving 7 bases not matched to a gene. CDR3 DNA: TGTGCCAATGGACTAGCGGGAGTAAGTAATGAGCAGTTCTTC. Translated, it gives CANGLAGVSNEQFF.

This clonotype was detected ten times or more. The V gene is TRBV6-1, the J gene TRBJ2-7; no clear D. This CDR3 comprises 17 residues. Between the trimmed V and J ends, which lost 5 bases and 0 bases, there was a span of 20 bases. Looked up from germline, CDR1 is MNHNS and CDR2 is SASEGT. CDR3 protein: CASSPLTLLESSYEQYF. The CDR3, as DNA: TGTGCCAGCAGTCCCCTCACCCTCTTGGAGAGCTCCTACGAGCAGTACTTC.

This clonotype was detected ten times or more. The rearrangement joins TRBV7-2 to TRBJ2-7; no reliable D call. The CDR3 covers 13 residues. Trimming shortened V by 4 bases and J by 0 bases, and 7 bases separated the two germline ends. Germline assignment: CDR1 SGHTA and CDR2 FQGNSA. CDR3 sequence: CASSSPDSYEQYF. The CDR3, as DNA: TGTGCCAGCAGCTCGCCGGACTCCTACGAGCAGTACTTC.

This clonotype appeared a few times. CDR3 DNA sequence: TGCGCCAGCAGCCAAGCTTGGGGACAGCGGACTAGCGGGAGGGGAGAGACCCAGTACTTC. Translated, it gives CASSQAWGQRTSGRGETQYF. J is TRBJ2-5 and V is TRBV4-1; TRBD2 aligns across 15 bases. V lost 1 base to trimming and J lost 4 bases; unmatched junction nucleotides: 13. Germline loops: CDR1 MGHRA, CDR2 YSYEKL. The CDR3 sequence is 20 residues long.

The chain couples TRBV9 to TRBJ1-2; D not certain. The CDR3 is made up of 15 amino acids. CDR1 is SGDLS, CDR2 YYNGEE, per germline. V lost 2 bases and J 6 bases, leaving 17 bases between the germline ends. The CDR3 loop reads CASSVLTGLGDGYTF. As DNA, the CDR3 is TGTGCCAGCAGCGTCTTGACTGGACTGGGCGATGGCTACACCTTC.

This clonotype was detected ten times or more. The chain couples TRBV20-1 to TRBJ2-1; the D gene could be TRBD1 or TRBD2 (5 bases each). Germline assignment: CDR1 DFQATT and CDR2 SNEGSKA (reference sequence). This CDR3 spans 17 amino acids. Deletions cut 6 bases from V and 6 bases from J, with 27 bases between. The CDR3 sequence: CSANPVIQELGSNEQFF. The CDR3 nucleotides read TGCAGTGCCAACCCCGTTATACAGGAATTAGGGAGCAATGAGCAGTTCTTC.